Sequencing of this T cell receptor (beta chain) was carried out in a study of PD-1 blockade in classical Hodgkin lymphoma (dated by TCRdb to about 2020). The study in broad terms: Nivolumab dosing was 3 mg/kg intravenously every 2 weeks, continuing until either disease progression or unacceptable toxicity. A peripheral blood immune signature of response to PD-1 blockade in classical Hodgkin lymphoma was defined using TCR beta sequencing and CyTOF. The paper's findings and limits, for the study overall: Baseline TCR diversity was reported to be lower in newly diagnosed patients than in healthy donors, and even lower in relapsed/refractory patients. By C4D1, a significant rise was seen in CD4+ TCR diversity but not in CD8+ TCR diversity (p=0.0027 vs p=0.16), and the rise was most apparent among complete responders (p=0.02). Trial patients achieving complete response had baseline diversity similar to newly diagnosed patients, whereas partial responders and progressors had significantly lower diversity. The study was limited to a single clinical trial cohort, and causes of repertoire differences, possibly disease activity or prior therapy, remained undefined. Patients starting nivolumab less than 1 year after ASCT had lower diversity and were excluded from later analyses to avoid confounding by immune reconstitution.

This specimen's time point label, per the study, means: cycle 1 day 1 (C1D1), immediately before nivolumab initiation. Every trial patient had relapsed following autologous stem cell transplantation, and prior brentuximab vedotin exposure was what differed among cohorts A, B and C. The trial cohort included 45 to 65 patients with relapsed/refractory classical Hodgkin lymphoma, and each patient had a best overall response of complete response, partial response or progressive disease. In the multi-cohort phase II CheckMate 205 trial, trial patients received single-agent nivolumab. Best overall response was determined by an independent review committee according to the 2007 International Working Group response criteria. Trial PBMCs were collected just before the start of nivolumab (C1D1) and during therapy at cycle 2 day 1 and cycle 4 day 1. Peripheral blood was collected in 8 mL Vacutainer Cell Preparation Tubes, from which PBMCs were isolated by centrifugation and then cryopreserved.

V and J lose 2 bases and 1 base, and a span of 5 bases separates them. Reading from cysteine to phenylalanine, the CDR3 counts 13 amino acids. CDR3 DNA is the only sequence kept; it has 39 bases, read in frame from the first base. The germline V gene specifies MDHEN as CDR1 and SYDVKM as CDR2. Note on this clone: Its antigen remains unidentified. No much larger clone exists at a distance of one base, and base qualities are not known.

The Qiagen DNeasy kit was used to extract genomic DNA both from unsorted PBMCs and from the negatively selected CD4+ and CD8+ fractions. TCR beta CDR3 regions were amplified by immunoSEQ multiplex PCR using primers annealing to V and J segments. Amplification bias was minimized using a synthetic immune receptor repertoire, and residual bias was removed computationally after sequencing. The authors' analysis ran thus. Repertoire diversity was quantified as the Shannon entropy index using custom Python scripts. Unsorted, CD4+ and CD8+ repertoires were examined separately, except in combined analyses, for which CD4+ and CD8+ sequences were merged in silico. Clonal expansion was defined as a frequency increase of at least 2-fold after treatment compared with C1D1, and clones undetected at baseline were assigned a pseudocount of 0.5. Clones with 0 or 1 copy at C1D1 were classified as singleton clones, and clones with 2 or more copies were classified as non-singleton clones. Clones expanded in unsorted samples were annotated as CD4+, CD8+ or unknown by matching protein sequences in sorted samples from the same patient. Wilcoxon tests on paired samples were used to test diversity changes from C1D1 to C4D1. Entries here come from immuneACCESS through TCRdb and include only in-frame sequences with V and J called. Some clones fail to appear in such tables; in the studies checked, an unresolved V gene covers under half of the shortfall, and the cause of the remainder is unknown. V, J and clone size reflect that table, while D and trimming were determined from the DNA. The sample yields about 17,000 clones; more than 60% were counted once. The ten largest clones add up to about 4.5% of the sample.

This chain joins TRBV28 to TRBJ1-1, with the D gene not confidently named. This receptor was obtained from a human donor with classical Hodgkin lymphoma. Sequences were derived from peripheral blood mononuclear cells (PBMCs), sampled at baseline. The DNA sequence is TGTGCCAGCAGTTTAGAGGGGAACACTGAAGCTTTCTTT. This translates into CASSLEGNTEAFF.